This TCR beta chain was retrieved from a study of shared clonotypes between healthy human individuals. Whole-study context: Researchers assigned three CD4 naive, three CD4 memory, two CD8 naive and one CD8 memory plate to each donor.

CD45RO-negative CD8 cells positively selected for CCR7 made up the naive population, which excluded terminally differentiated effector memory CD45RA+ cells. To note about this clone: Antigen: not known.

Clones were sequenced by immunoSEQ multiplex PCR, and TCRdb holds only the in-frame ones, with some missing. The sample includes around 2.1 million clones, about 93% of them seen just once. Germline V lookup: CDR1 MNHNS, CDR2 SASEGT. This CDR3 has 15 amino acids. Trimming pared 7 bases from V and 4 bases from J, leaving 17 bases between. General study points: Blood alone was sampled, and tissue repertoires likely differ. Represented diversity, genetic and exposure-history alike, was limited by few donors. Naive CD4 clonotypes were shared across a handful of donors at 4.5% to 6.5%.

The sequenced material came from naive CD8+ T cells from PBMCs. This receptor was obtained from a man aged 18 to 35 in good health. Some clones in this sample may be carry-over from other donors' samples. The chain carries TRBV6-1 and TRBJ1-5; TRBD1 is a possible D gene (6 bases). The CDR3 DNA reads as TGTGCCAGCAATCACAGGGTATTACTAAATCAGCCCCAGCATTTT. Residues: CASNHRVLLNQPQHF.